This T cell receptor beta chain was sequenced during a study of cytomegalovirus exposure and HLA in healthy donors. Study background: A later analysis reported the same platform for the 110 or so validation repertoires and the roughly 700 first-cohort repertoires. Overall study results and limits: Some public TCRs appeared in many individuals, while most sequences were rare. For cytomegalovirus status, the classifier reportedly gave diagnoses with high specificity and sensitivity.

V was pared by 3 bases and J by 1 base, with 5 bases of the junction left unmatched. CDR1 and CDR2 (germline): SGHVS, FQNEAQ. The CDR3 has 17 residues. With regard to this clone: What it binds is unknown.

The assay was immunoSEQ multiplex PCR, and TCRdb's table has in-frame clones only and misses some. Seen here are 60,000 to 80,000 clones, 94% observed once, and the top ten hold 2.5% to 3.5%. The sequence came from a woman between 18 and 29 years old in good health and CMV-seropositive. V usage is TRBV7-8 and J usage is TRBJ2-7, with TRBD2 identical over 14 bases. Sequencing was done on a sample of PBMCs. The CDR3 protein is CASSLPGLAGESYEQYF. DNA of the CDR3: TGTGCCAGCAGCTTGCCGGGACTAGCGGGAGAATCCTACGAGCAGTACTTC.